These 6 T cell receptor beta chains came from one sample sequenced in a study of blood T cell repertoires in COVID-19. Some clones are missing from TCRdb's copy, which holds only in-frame ones; the method was immunoSEQ multiplex PCR. The sample shows 50,000 or so clones, roughly 91% of them seen only once. Specimen: peripheral blood. These receptors originate from a man aged 50-60 years with active COVID-19.

The V and J genes are TRBV10-1 and TRBJ1-1, with no clear D. V was shortened by 4 bases and J by 1 base, with 10 bases between the two germline ends. This CDR3 spans 14 amino acids. CDR1 is WNHNN, CDR2 SYGVQD, per germline (reference sequence). As DNA, the CDR3 is TGCGCCAGCAGTGGTCCTGGGCAGAACACTGAAGCTTTCTTT. The encoded protein is CASSGPGQNTEAFF.

The rearrangement links TRBV5-1 to TRBJ2-1, with D perhaps TRBD2 (5 bases). The CDR3 contains 15 residues. V was clipped by 0 bases and J by 0 bases, with 7 bases between them. The V gene's germline CDR1 is SGHRS and CDR2 YFSETQ. This chain's CDR3 is CASSLGGSSYNEQFF. The DNA for the CDR3 is TGCGCCAGCAGCTTGGGAGGGAGCTCCTACAATGAGCAGTTCTTC. Full variable domain (missing parts from reference TRBV5-1 and TRBJ2-1): KAGVTQTPRYLIKTRGQQVTLSCSPISGHRSVSWYQQTPGQGLQFLFEYFSETQRNKGNFPGRFSGRQFSNSRSEMNVSTLELGDSALYLCASSLGGSSYNEQFFGPGTRLTVL.

The chain joins TRBV7-6 to TRBJ2-5; TRBD1 agrees at 9 bases. From germline, CDR1 is SGHVS and CDR2 FNYEAQ. CDR3 length equals 15 residues. V was clipped by 1 base and J by 7 bases; unmatched bases: 7. This chain's CDR3 is CASSLDRGPLGTQYF. Written as DNA, the CDR3 is TGTGCCAGCAGCTTAGACAGGGGGCCCCTCGGGACCCAGTACTTC.

Only one count was recorded for this clone. The CDR3 loop reads CATSRGLVEQFF. The CDR3, as DNA: TGTGCCACCAGCAGAGGACTCGTAGAGCAGTTCTTC. V gene TRBV15 combines with J gene TRBJ2-1; D is unresolved. Trimming pared 1 base from V and 10 bases from J, leaving 8 bases between. The CDR3 spans 12 residues. From germline, CDR1 is LNHNV and CDR2 YYDKDF (reference sequence).

This clone has only one observation. The genes are TRBV4-2 and TRBJ1-3; D is unresolved. The CDR3 has 15 residues. Trimming cost V 0 bases and J 7 bases, with 13 bases left between them. The germline gives CDR1 LGHNA, CDR2 YNFKEQ. The CDR3 nucleotides are TGTGCCAGCAGCCAAGATGGCACGGGTGAGAACACCATATATTTT. Encoded protein: CASSQDGTGENTIYF.

The chain uses TRBV5-4 and TRBJ2-3; D gene unclear. V dropped 0 bases and J dropped 6 bases, with 14 bases sitting between them. Germline loops: CDR1 SGHNT, CDR2 YYREEE (reference sequence). The CDR3 extends over 15 amino acids. The CDR3 DNA follows: TGTGCCAGCAGCTTGGGAGGCCAACTCGGGGATACGCAGTATTTT. It codes for CASSLGGQLGDTQYF.